This T cell receptor (beta chain) was identified in a study of shared clonotypes between healthy human individuals. Deep was the level used in running the assay. Clones were read by immunoSEQ multiplex PCR, and TCRdb kept only the in-frame ones, dropping some. Among over 700,000 clones listed, approximately 72% were seen once. The specimen sequenced was memory CD4+ T cells sorted from blood. Documented subset: CD45RA-negative fraction. The clonotype originates from a woman between 25 and 40 years old in good health.

The CDR3: CASSQGNSLSNQPQHF. The CDR3 bases are TGTGCCAGCAGCCAAGGGAACTCACTTAGCAATCAGCCCCAGCATTTT. The genes are TRBV4-2 and TRBJ1-5, with D uncertain. The V and J ends lost 1 base and 0 bases respectively, with 10 bases between them. Germline CDR1 reads LGHNA; CDR2 reads YNFKEQ. CDR3 length equals 16 residues.